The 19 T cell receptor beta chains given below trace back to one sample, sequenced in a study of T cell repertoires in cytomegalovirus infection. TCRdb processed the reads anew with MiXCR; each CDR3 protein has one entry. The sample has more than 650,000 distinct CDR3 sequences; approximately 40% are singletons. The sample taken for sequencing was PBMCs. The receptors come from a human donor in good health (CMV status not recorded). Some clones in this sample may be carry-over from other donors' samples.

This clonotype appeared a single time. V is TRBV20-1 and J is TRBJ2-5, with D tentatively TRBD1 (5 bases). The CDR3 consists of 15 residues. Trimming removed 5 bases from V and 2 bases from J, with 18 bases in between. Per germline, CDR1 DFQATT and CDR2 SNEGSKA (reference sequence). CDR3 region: CSALQPGQIQETQYF. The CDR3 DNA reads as TGCAGTGCTTTGCAGCCAGGACAAATACAAGAGACCCAGTACTTC.

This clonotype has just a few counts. CDR3 sequence: CASSKGQGSNQPQHF. CDR3 bases: TGTGCCAGCAGCAAGGGACAGGGCTCGAATCAGCCCCAGCATTTT. The rearrangement links TRBV12-3 or TRBV12-4 to TRBJ1-5, with 9 bases fitting TRBD1. CDR3 length: 15 amino acids. Trimming cost V 6 bases and J 4 bases; bases outside gene matches: 7.

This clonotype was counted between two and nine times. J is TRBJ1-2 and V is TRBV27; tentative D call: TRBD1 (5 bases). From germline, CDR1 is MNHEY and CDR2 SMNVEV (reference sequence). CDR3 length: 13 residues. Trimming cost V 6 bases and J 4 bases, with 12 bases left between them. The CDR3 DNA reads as TGTGCCAGCAGCCCGGGGGATAGCTATGGCTACACCTTC. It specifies CASSPGDSYGYTF.

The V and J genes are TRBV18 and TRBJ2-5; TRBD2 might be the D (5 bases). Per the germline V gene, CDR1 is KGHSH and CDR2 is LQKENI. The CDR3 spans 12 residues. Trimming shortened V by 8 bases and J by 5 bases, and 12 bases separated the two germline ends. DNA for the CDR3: TGTGCCAGCGCCGGGATCAGCGAGACCCAGTACTTC. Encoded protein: CASAGISETQYF. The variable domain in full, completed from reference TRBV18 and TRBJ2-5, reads NAGVMQNPRHLVRRRGQEARLRCSPMKGHSHVYWYRQLPEEGLKFMVYLQKENIIDESGMPKERFSAEFPKEGPSILRIQQVVRGDSAAYFCASAGISETQYFGPGTRLLVL.

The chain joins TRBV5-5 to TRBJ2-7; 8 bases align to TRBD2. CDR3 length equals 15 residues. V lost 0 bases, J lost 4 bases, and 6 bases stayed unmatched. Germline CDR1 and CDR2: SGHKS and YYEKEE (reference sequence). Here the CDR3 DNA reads TGTGCCAGCAGCTTGGGCAGCGGGAGTCTGTACGAGCAGTACTTC. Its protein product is CASSLGSGSLYEQYF.

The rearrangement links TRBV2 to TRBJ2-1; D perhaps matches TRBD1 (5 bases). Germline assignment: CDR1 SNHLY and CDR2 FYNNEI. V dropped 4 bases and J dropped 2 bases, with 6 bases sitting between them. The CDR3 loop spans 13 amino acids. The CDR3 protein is CASSADTYNEQFF. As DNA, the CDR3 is TGTGCCAGCAGTGCGGACACCTACAATGAGCAGTTCTTC.

CDR3 DNA: TGTGCCAGCAGCTTAATTCAGGGGGCGGTGGTCACCGGGGAGCTGTTTTTT. As protein: CASSLIQGAVVTGELFF. V gene TRBV7-6 combines with J gene TRBJ2-2, with TRBD1 matching 8 bases. The V gene end was trimmed by 2 bases and the J gene end by 4 bases; junction bases not matched to a gene: 9. CDR3 length equals 17 residues. Germline values: CDR1 SGHVS, CDR2 FNYEAQ.

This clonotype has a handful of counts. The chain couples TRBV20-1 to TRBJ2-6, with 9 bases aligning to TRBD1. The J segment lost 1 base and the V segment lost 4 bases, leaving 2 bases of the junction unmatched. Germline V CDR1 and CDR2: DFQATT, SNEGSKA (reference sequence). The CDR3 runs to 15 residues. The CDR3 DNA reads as TGCAGTGCTACCGGGACAGGGTCTGGGGCCAACGTCCTGACTTTC. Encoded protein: CSATGTGSGANVLTF.

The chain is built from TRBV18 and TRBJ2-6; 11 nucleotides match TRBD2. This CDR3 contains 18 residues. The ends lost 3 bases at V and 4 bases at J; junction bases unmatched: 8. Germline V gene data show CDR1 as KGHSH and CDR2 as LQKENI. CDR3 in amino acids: CASSPRGLAVSGANVLTF. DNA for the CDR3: TGTGCCAGCTCACCGAGGGGACTAGCGGTCTCCGGGGCCAACGTCCTGACTTTC.

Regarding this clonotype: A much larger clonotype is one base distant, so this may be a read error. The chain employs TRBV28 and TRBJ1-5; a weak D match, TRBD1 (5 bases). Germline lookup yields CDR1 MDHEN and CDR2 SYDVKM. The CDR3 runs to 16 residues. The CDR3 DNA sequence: TGTGCCAGCAGCCGTACCCCAGACAGTAGCAATCAGCCCAAGCATTTT. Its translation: CASSRTPDSSNQPKHF.

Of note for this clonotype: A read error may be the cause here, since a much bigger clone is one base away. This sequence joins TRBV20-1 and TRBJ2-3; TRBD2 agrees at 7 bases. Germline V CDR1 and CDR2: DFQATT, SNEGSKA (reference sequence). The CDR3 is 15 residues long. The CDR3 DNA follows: TGCAGTGCTCCGGAAGCGACTAGCCCCGCAGATCCGCAGTATTTT. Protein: CSAPEATSPADPQYF.

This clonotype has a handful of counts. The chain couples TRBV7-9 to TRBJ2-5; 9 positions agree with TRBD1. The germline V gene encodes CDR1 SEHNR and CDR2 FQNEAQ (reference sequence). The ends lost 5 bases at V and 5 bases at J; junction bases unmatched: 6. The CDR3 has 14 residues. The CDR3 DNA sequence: TGTGCCAGCAGCCGACAGGGGGGAGGGGAGACCCAGTACTTC. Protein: CASSRQGGGETQYF.

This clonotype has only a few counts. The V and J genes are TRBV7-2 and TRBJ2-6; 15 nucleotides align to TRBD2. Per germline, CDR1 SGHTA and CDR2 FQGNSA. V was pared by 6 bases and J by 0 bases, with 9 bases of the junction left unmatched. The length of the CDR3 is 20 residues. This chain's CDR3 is CASRFPGLAGGSSGANVLTF. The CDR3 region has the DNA TGTGCCAGCAGATTCCCGGGACTAGCGGGGGGTAGCTCTGGGGCCAACGTCCTGACTTTC.

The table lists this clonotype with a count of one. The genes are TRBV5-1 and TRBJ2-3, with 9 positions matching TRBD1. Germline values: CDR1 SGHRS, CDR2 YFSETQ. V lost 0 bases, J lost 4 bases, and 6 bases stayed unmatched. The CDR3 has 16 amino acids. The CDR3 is CASSLVGQGGSDTQYF. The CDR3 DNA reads TGCGCCAGCAGCTTGGTGGGACAGGGAGGCTCAGATACGCAGTATTTT.

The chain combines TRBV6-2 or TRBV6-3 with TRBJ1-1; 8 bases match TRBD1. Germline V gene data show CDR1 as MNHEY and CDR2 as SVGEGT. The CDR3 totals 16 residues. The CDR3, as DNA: TGTTCCCGCAGTTACACTTTGGGACAGGTGAACACTGAAGCTTTCTTT. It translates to CSRSYTLGQVNTEAFF.

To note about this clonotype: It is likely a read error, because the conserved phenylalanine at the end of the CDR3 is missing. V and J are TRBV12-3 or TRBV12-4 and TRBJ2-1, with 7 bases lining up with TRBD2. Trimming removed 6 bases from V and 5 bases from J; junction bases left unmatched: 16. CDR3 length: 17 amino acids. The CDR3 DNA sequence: TGTGCCAGCAGCCTTTCTAGAGCGGGAAGTCCCCACAATGAGCAGTTCTGC. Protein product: CASSLSRAGSPHNEQFC.

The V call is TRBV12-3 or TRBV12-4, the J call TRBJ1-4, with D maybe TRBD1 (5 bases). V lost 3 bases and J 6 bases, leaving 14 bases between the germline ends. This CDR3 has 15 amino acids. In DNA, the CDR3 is TGTGCCAGCAGTTTGGGGACGCTGGGGGATGAAAAACTGTTTTTT. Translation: CASSLGTLGDEKLFF.

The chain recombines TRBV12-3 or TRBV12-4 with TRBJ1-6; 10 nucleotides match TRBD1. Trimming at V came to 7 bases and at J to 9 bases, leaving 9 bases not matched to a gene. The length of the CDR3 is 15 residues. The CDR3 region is CASNHLRDRGSPLHF. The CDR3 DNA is TGTGCCAGCAACCACCTCCGGGACAGGGGTTCACCCCTCCACTTT.

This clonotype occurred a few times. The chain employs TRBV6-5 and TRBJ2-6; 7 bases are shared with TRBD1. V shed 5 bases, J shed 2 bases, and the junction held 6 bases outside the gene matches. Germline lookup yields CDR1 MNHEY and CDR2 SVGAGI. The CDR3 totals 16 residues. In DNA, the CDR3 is TGTGCCAGCAGTACTGGAGACAGGGCTGGGGCCAACGTCCTGACTTTC. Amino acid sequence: CASSTGDRAGANVLTF.